Below are 27 T cell receptor beta chains sequenced from a single sample in a study of blood T cell repertoires in COVID-19. Some clones are missing from TCRdb's copy, which holds only in-frame ones; the method was immunoSEQ multiplex PCR. Among under 300,000 clones listed, 75% to 90% were seen once. Input material: PBMCs or T cells enriched from blood (not recorded which). All receptors derive from a man aged 40-50 years who had recovered from COVID-19.

This chain uses TRBV28 with TRBJ1-1; 7 positions agree with TRBD1. CDR3 length: 15 amino acids. With V trimmed by 3 bases and J by 4 bases, 8 bases remained unmatched. In germline, CDR1 is MDHEN, CDR2 SYDVKM. CDR3: CASSFSPGGFTEAFF. CDR3 nucleotide sequence: TGTGCCAGCAGTTTTTCACCAGGGGGGTTCACTGAAGCTTTCTTT.

The genes are TRBV15 and TRBJ1-6, with TRBD1 as a possible D gene (6 bases). The V and J ends lost 3 bases and 5 bases respectively, with 17 bases between them. Germline assignment: CDR1 LNHNV and CDR2 YYDKDF (reference sequence). The CDR3 has 17 residues. Here the CDR3 reads CATSRRPRGTNNSPLHF. Written as DNA, the CDR3 is TGTGCCACCAGCAGGAGACCCAGGGGCACCAATAATTCACCCCTCCACTTT.

The genes are TRBV5-1 and TRBJ2-2, with 8 bases that match TRBD2. This CDR3 has 15 residues. Germline V gene sequence: CDR1 SGHRS, CDR2 YFSETQ. The junction had 4 bases not matched to a gene; V was cut back by 5 bases and J by 1 base. CDR3 sequence (DNA): TGCGCCAGCAGATTTAGCGGGGTGAACACCGGGGAGCTGTTTTTT. Its translation: CASRFSGVNTGELFF.

This sequence joins TRBV29-1 and TRBJ2-1; 9 nucleotides agree with TRBD2. Trimming at V came to 3 bases and at J to 8 bases, leaving 8 bases not matched to a gene. Germline lookup yields CDR1 SQVTM and CDR2 ANQGSEA. The CDR3 extends over 14 amino acids. The CDR3: CSVDKGAGGYEQFF. CDR3 nucleotide sequence: TGCAGCGTTGATAAGGGGGCGGGAGGGTATGAGCAGTTCTTC.

This rearrangement joins TRBV10-2 to TRBJ1-6; 9 bases map to TRBD1. Germline CDR1 reads WSHSY; CDR2 reads SAAADI. The CDR3 contains 16 residues. The V gene end was trimmed by 6 bases and the J gene end by 7 bases; junction bases not matched to a gene: 10. The CDR3 is CASRKTGGLNNSPLHF. The DNA for the CDR3 is TGCGCCAGCAGGAAAACAGGGGGCCTGAACAATTCACCCCTCCACTTT.

The rearrangement joins TRBV4-3 to TRBJ2-3; 9 bases align to TRBD1. The CDR3 sequence is 19 residues long. The ends lost 0 bases at V and 6 bases at J; junction bases unmatched: 16. The V gene's germline CDR1 is LGHNA and CDR2 YSLEER. This CDR3 is CASSQDKMKTGGLKDTQYF. The CDR3 region has the DNA TGCGCCAGCAGCCAAGATAAGATGAAAACAGGGGGCTTGAAGGATACGCAGTATTTT.

CDR3 sequence (DNA): TGTGCCATCAGTCTGACTAGCGGGGGGCAAGAGACCCAGTACTTC. This codes for CAISLTSGGQETQYF. The genes are TRBV10-3 and TRBJ2-5; 13 positions match TRBD2. With 5 bases clipped from V and 2 bases from J, the junction kept 2 bases outside the gene matches. Germline CDR1 reads ENHRY; CDR2 reads SYGVKD. This CDR3 has 15 residues.

This chain links TRBV18 with TRBJ1-1; D is possibly TRBD1 (6 bases). This CDR3 has 15 residues. V was pared by 4 bases and J by 5 bases, with 17 bases between. CDR1 and CDR2 from the germline V gene are KGHSH and LQKENI. CDR3 bases: TGTGCCAGCTCACTCGCAGCGGGGCAGGGGACTGAAGCTTTCTTT. Translation: CASSLAAGQGTEAFF.

The gene calls are TRBV3-1 (or the pseudogene TRBV3-2) and TRBJ1-6; 8 nucleotides align to TRBD1. The V segment lost 2 bases and the J segment 7 bases; nucleotides outside the gene matches: 4. The CDR3 sequence is 15 residues long. Germline V gene lookup returns CDR1 LGHDT and CDR2 YNNKEL (reference sequence). The DNA of the CDR3 is TGTGCCAGCAGCCAATTAACAGGGGGGAATTCACCCCTCCACTTT. It yields the protein CASSQLTGGNSPLHF.

V usage is TRBV10-2 and J usage is TRBJ1-2; D remains unclear. With 10 bases removed from V and 6 bases from J, the gap between germline ends came to 12 bases. CDR3 length: 11 residues. Germline assignment: CDR1 WSHSY and CDR2 SAAADI. The CDR3 loop reads CATSPGDGYTF. Written as DNA, the CDR3 is TGCGCCACCTCACCCGGGGATGGCTACACCTTC.

The chain is built from TRBV7-9 and TRBJ2-4, with 14 bases lining up with TRBD2. With 5 bases clipped from V and 4 bases from J, the junction kept 7 bases outside the gene matches. In germline, CDR1 is SEHNR, CDR2 FQNEAQ (reference sequence). The CDR3 sequence is 17 residues long. CDR3 nucleotides: TGTGCCAGCAGCATCGGGACTAGCGGGAGTGAAAAAAACATTCAGTACTTC. Translation gives CASSIGTSGSEKNIQYF.

The V gene is TRBV28, the J gene TRBJ2-7, with 12 bases that match TRBD1. Germline-derived CDR1 and CDR2 are MDHEN and SYDVKM. V was pared by 3 bases and J by 6 bases, with 6 bases of the junction left unmatched. CDR3 length equals 15 residues. The CDR3 here is CASSFLGQGAGEQYF. CDR3 bases: TGTGCCAGCAGTTTTTTGGGACAGGGGGCGGGCGAGCAGTACTTC.

This chain links TRBV5-1 with TRBJ1-4; D not resolved. Germline V CDR1 and CDR2: SGHRS, YFSETQ. This CDR3 is 17 amino acids long. V lost 0 bases and J 7 bases, leaving 19 bases between the germline ends. CDR3 coding DNA: TGCGCCAGCAGCTTGGCGATCCCGGACGCCGCGGGTGAAAAACTGTTTTTT. It is translated as CASSLAIPDAAGEKLFF.

V usage is TRBV30 and J usage is TRBJ1-6; 7 positions match TRBD1. The germline V gene encodes CDR1 GTSNPN and CDR2 SVGIG (reference sequence). J was trimmed by 7 bases and V by 6 bases; bases with no gene match: 6. This CDR3 contains 13 residues. The DNA for the CDR3 is TGTGCCTGTTCACAGGGGATCAATTCACCCCTCCACTTT. This sequence encodes CACSQGINSPLHF.

V usage is TRBV11-3 and J usage is TRBJ1-1; 10 bases are shared with TRBD1. The length of the CDR3 is 15 residues. With V trimmed by 3 bases and J by 8 bases, 9 bases remained unmatched. Per germline, CDR1 SGHNT and CDR2 YENEEA. This CDR3 reads CASSFSGTGAREAFF. CDR3 coding DNA: TGTGCCAGCAGCTTCTCCGGGACAGGGGCGAGAGAAGCTTTCTTT. The full variable domain, completed using reference TRBV11-3 and TRBJ1-1, is EAGVVQSPRYKIIEKKQPVAFWCNPISGHNTLYWYLQNLGQGPELLIRYENEEAVDDSQLPKDRFSAERLKGVDSTLKIQPAELGDSAVYLCASSFSGTGAREAFFGQGTRLTVV.

This chain connects TRBV5-1 to TRBJ1-6, with TRBD1 matching 7 bases. The germline gives CDR1 SGHRS, CDR2 YFSETQ. V gave up 3 bases and J gave up 6 bases; unmatched junction bases: 6. CDR3 size: 15 residues. In nucleotides, the CDR3 is TGCGCCAGCAGCTCTACAGGGGCTTTTAATTCACCCCTCCACTTT. Its translation: CASSSTGAFNSPLHF. The full variable domain, with the rest looked up from reference TRBV5-1 and TRBJ1-6, is KAGVTQTPRYLIKTRGQQVTLSCSPISGHRSVSWYQQTPGQGLQFLFEYFSETQRNKGNFPGRFSGRQFSNSRSEMNVSTLELGDSALYLCASSSTGAFNSPLHFGNGTRLTVT.

This clone was detected only a few times. The J gene is TRBJ2-2, the V gene TRBV7-8, with D perhaps matching TRBD2 (7 bases). Between the trimmed V and J ends, which lost 5 bases and 2 bases, there was a span of 18 bases. In germline, CDR1 is SGHVS, CDR2 FQNEAQ. The CDR3 totals 17 residues. DNA of the CDR3: TGTGCCAGCAGCCCCCACCTGGGGGGGCTAAACACCGGGGAGCTGTTTTTT. It is translated as CASSPHLGGLNTGELFF.

The V call is TRBV19, the J call TRBJ1-5, with D tentatively TRBD1 (6 bases). Per the germline V gene, CDR1 is LNHDA and CDR2 is SQIVND (reference sequence). V was pared by 5 bases and J by 1 base, with 12 bases between. CDR3 size: 15 residues. The CDR3 protein is CASSVGQLSNQPQHF. DNA for the CDR3: TGTGCCAGTAGTGTCGGACAGTTGAGCAATCAGCCCCAGCATTTT.

The J gene is TRBJ2-1, the V gene TRBV7-9; 10 positions match TRBD2. The CDR3 covers 16 residues. Trimming removed 5 bases from V and 0 bases from J; junction bases left unmatched: 4. CDR1 and CDR2 from the germline V gene are SEHNR and FQNEAQ (reference sequence). CDR3 in DNA: TGTGCCAGCAGCATCTCTAGCGGGAGCTCCTACAATGAGCAGTTCTTC. It yields the protein CASSISSGSSYNEQFF.

The chain is built from TRBV3-1 (or the pseudogene TRBV3-2) and TRBJ2-7; 9 positions match TRBD2. V trimming: 0 bases; J trimming: 6 bases; junction bases outside the gene matches: 3. Per germline, CDR1 LGHDT and CDR2 YNNKEL (reference sequence). The CDR3 consists of 14 residues. The CDR3 region has the DNA TGTGCCAGCAGCCAAGAGAGGCGGGAGGGCGAGCAGTACTTC. It translates to CASSQERREGEQYF.

This chain links TRBV11-2 with TRBJ2-7; D possibly corresponds to TRBD1 (6 bases). Trimming took 5 bases from V and 3 from J, leaving 17 bases between them. From germline, CDR1 is SGHAT and CDR2 FQNNGV. The CDR3 length is 15 residues. Here the CDR3 DNA reads TGTGCCAGCAGCCTGCAGGGGATGAAAAACTACGAGCAGTACTTC. Protein product: CASSLQGMKNYEQYF. The variable domain in full, with the rest retrieved from reference TRBV11-2 and TRBJ2-7, is EAGVAQSPRYKIIEKRQSVAFWCNPISGHATLYWYQQILGQGPKLLIQFQNNGVVDDSQLPKDRFSAERLKGVDSTLKIQPAKLEDSAVYLCASSLQGMKNYEQYFGPGTRLTVT.

V usage is TRBV27 and J usage is TRBJ2-3, with D uncertain. Trimming stripped 6 bases from V and 2 bases from J, with 9 bases between. The germline V gene has CDR1 MNHEY and CDR2 SMNVEV (reference sequence). This CDR3 spans 13 amino acids. This chain's CDR3 is CASRKRTTDTQYF. CDR3 bases: TGTGCCAGCAGAAAGAGAACCACAGATACGCAGTATTTT.

This clone is a singleton in its sample. The chain couples TRBV3-1 (or the pseudogene TRBV3-2) to TRBJ2-2, with D possibly being TRBD1 (6 bases). The CDR3 runs 14 residues. V lost 4 bases and J lost 5, with 11 bases in between. Looked up from germline, CDR1 is LGHDT and CDR2 is YNNKEL (reference sequence). The CDR3 DNA sequence: TGTGCCAGCAGCCCCCGGACAGTAACCGGGGAGCTGTTTTTT. It yields the protein CASSPRTVTGELFF.

The V call is TRBV10-3, the J call TRBJ2-1, with TRBD1 as a possible D gene (5 bases). The V gene lost 3 bases and the J gene lost 5 bases, with 14 bases spanning the gap. Germline V gives CDR1 ENHRY, CDR2 SYGVKD. This CDR3 spans 15 amino acids. CDR3 loop: CAISELTTANNEQFF. The CDR3 nucleotides are TGTGCCATCAGTGAACTGACGACAGCTAACAATGAGCAGTTCTTC.

V usage is TRBV27 and J usage is TRBJ2-7, with TRBD1 identical over 9 bases. Trimming cost V 2 bases and J 7 bases; bases outside gene matches: 9. CDR1 is MNHEY, CDR2 SMNVEV, per germline (reference sequence). The CDR3 has 15 amino acids. CDR3 coding DNA: TGTGCCAGCAGTTTAGGAGGGACAGGGCATTGGGAGCAGTACTTC. Residues: CASSLGGTGHWEQYF.

This sequence joins TRBV29-1 and TRBJ1-4; 9 positions match TRBD1. V shed 6 bases, J shed 11 bases, and the junction held 22 bases outside the gene matches. The length of the CDR3 is 17 residues. Germline-derived CDR1 and CDR2 are SQVTM and ANQGSEA. CDR3 protein: CSVTGVGTGLSLGKLFF. The CDR3 DNA sequence: TGCAGCGTAACTGGAGTCGGGACAGGGCTTAGTTTGGGGAAACTGTTTTTT.

The table lists this clone with a few counts. This chain uses TRBV15 with TRBJ1-1; D unclear. The CDR3 is 14 amino acids. CDR1 is LNHNV, CDR2 YYDKDF, per germline (reference sequence). The V end lost 0 bases, the J end lost 7 bases, and 12 bases lay between the germline ends. In DNA, the CDR3 is TGTGCCACCAGCAGAGATCGCGAGGGAGATGAAGCTTTCTTT. It codes for CATSRDREGDEAFF.